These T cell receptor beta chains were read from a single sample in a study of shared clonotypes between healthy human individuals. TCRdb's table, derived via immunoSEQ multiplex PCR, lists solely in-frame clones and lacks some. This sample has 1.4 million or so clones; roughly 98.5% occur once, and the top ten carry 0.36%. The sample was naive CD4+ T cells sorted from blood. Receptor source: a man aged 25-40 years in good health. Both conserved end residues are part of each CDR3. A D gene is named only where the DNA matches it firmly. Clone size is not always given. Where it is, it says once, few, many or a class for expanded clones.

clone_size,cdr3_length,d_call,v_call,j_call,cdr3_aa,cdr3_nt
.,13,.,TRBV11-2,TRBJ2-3,CASRSLGTDTQYF,TGTGCCAGCAGGAGTTTAGGCACAGATACGCAGTATTTT
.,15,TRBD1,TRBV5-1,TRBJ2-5,CASSLEGQGQETQYF,TGCGCCAGCAGCTTGGAAGGACAGGGCCAAGAGACCCAGTACTTC
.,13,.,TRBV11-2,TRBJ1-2,CASSPGTRYGYTF,TGTGCCAGCAGCCCCGGGACACGCTATGGCTACACCTTC
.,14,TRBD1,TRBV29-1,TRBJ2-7,CSVGPGQGPYEQYF,TGCAGCGTTGGACCGGGACAGGGCCCCTACGAGCAGTACTTC
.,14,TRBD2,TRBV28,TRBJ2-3,CASRGGSGTDTQYF,TGTGCCAGCAGGGGAGGGTCGGGCACAGATACGCAGTATTTT
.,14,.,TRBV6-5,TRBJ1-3,CASSAGSTGNTIYF,TGTGCCAGCAGTGCCGGGTCTACGGGAAACACCATATATTTT
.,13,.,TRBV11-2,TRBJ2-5,CASSPGTLKTQYF,TGTGCCAGCAGCCCGGGGACCCTTAAGACCCAGTACTTC
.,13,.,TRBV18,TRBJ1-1,CASSRQVNTEAFF,TGTGCCAGCTCACGACAGGTGAACACTGAAGCTTTCTTT
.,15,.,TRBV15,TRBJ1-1,CATSRVVNPNTEAFF,TGTGCCACCAGCAGAGTAGTGAACCCGAACACTGAAGCTTTCTTT
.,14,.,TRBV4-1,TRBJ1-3,CASSQGISGNTIYF,TGCGCCAGCAGTCAGGGGATCTCTGGAAACACCATATATTTT
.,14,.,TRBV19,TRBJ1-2,CASSANGASYGYTF,TGTGCCAGTAGTGCCAACGGGGCGAGCTATGGCTACACCTTC
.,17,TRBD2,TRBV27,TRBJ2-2,CASSRRLAGYDTGELFF,TGTGCCAGCAGTCGACGACTAGCGGGATACGACACCGGGGAGCTGTTTTTT
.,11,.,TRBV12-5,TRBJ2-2,CASRGAGELFF,TGTGCTAGTAGAGGGGCCGGGGAGCTGTTTTTT
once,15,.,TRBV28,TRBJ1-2,CASSLSGPPNYGYTF,TGTGCCAGCAGTTTATCAGGGCCCCCTAACTATGGCTACACCTTC
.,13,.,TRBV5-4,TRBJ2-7,CASSGGLRNEQYF,TGTGCCAGCTCAGGGGGACTAAGGAACGAGCAGTACTTC
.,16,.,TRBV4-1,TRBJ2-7,CASSHQPSDAAYEQYF,TGCGCCAGCAGCCATCAACCGTCGGACGCTGCCTACGAGCAGTACTTC
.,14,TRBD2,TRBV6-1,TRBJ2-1,CASSEGVSGSRRVF,TGTGCCAGCAGTGAAGGGGTTAGCGGGAGCCGGCGGGTCTTC
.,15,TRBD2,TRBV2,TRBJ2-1,CASSERLAGLNEQFF,TGTGCCAGCAGTGAAAGACTAGCGGGACTGAATGAGCAGTTCTTC
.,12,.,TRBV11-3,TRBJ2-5,CASSLGDETQYF,TGTGCCAGCAGCTTAGGGGATGAGACCCAGTACTTC
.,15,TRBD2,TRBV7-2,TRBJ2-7,CASSPRGGRALEQYF,TGTGCCAGCAGCCCCCGGGGGGGTAGGGCTTTAGAGCAGTACTTC
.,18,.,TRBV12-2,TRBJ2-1,CASRLDISSRRSYNEQFF,TGTGCAAGTCGCTTAGACATCTCAAGCCGACGCTCCTACAATGAGCAGTTCTTC
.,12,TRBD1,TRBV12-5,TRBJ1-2,CASGSDRDGYTF,TGTGCTAGCGGAAGTGACAGGGATGGCTACACCTTC
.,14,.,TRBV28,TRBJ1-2,CASSTGPANYGYTF,TGTGCCAGCAGTACAGGGCCAGCTAACTATGGCTACACCTTC
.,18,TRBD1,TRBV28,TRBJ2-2,CASSFYVRQGVYAGELFF,TGTGCCAGCAGTTTTTATGTGAGGCAGGGGGTTTACGCCGGGGAGCTGTTTTTT
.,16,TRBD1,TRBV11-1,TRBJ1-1,CASSSRTGTGRTEAFF,TGTGCCAGCAGCTCACGCACCGGGACAGGGAGGACTGAAGCTTTCTTT
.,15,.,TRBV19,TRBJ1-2,CASSMVGAQEYGYTF,TGTGCCAGTAGTATGGTGGGGGCGCAGGAATATGGCTACACCTTC
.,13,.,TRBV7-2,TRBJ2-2,CARRGANTGELFF,TGTGCCAGACGCGGTGCGAACACCGGGGAGCTGTTTTTT
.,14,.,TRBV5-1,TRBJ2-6,CASSPTTGANVLTF,TGCGCCAGCAGCCCAACCACCGGGGCCAACGTCCTGACTTTC
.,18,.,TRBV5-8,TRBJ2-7,CASSLGRGPLLNPYEQYF,TGTGCCAGCAGCTTGGGTCGGGGCCCCCTTCTGAATCCCTACGAGCAGTACTTC
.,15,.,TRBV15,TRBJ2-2,CATSRDRVATGELFF,TGTGCCACCAGCAGAGACAGGGTGGCCACCGGGGAGCTGTTTTTT
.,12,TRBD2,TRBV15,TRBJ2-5,CATSPGRREAYF,TGTGCCACCAGTCCCGGCCGACGGGAGGCGTACTTC
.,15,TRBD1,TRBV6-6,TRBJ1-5,CASSSRNRGGQPQHF,TGTGCCAGCAGTTCGCGGAACAGGGGTGGCCAGCCCCAGCATTTT
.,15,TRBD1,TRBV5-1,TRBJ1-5,CASSETGDPGQPQHF,TGCGCCAGCAGCGAGACAGGGGACCCAGGCCAGCCCCAGCATTTT
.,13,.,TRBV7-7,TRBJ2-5,CASSLLGKETQYF,TGTGCTAGCAGCTTACTGGGAAAGGAGACCCAGTACTTC
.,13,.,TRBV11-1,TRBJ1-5,CASSGSSNQPQHF,TGTGCCAGCAGCGGGAGTAGCAATCAGCCCCAGCATTTT
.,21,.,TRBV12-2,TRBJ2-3,CASRLEGPGLAGASSTDTQYF,TGTGCAAGTCGCTTAGAGGGTCCGGGGCTAGCGGGGGCCTCTAGCACAGATACGCAGTATTTT
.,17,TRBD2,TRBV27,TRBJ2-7,CASSLFLAGGGDYEQYF,TGTGCCAGCAGTTTATTTCTAGCGGGAGGCGGGGACTACGAGCAGTACTTC
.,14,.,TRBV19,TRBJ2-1,CASSSLQQGNEQFF,TGTGCCAGTAGTAGTCTTCAACAGGGAAATGAGCAGTTCTTC
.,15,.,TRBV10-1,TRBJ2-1,CASSEALGGVNEQFF,TGCGCCAGCAGTGAGGCATTAGGGGGTGTCAATGAGCAGTTCTTC
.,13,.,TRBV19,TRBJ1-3,CASTETAGNTIYF,TGTGCCAGTACAGAGACCGCTGGAAACACCATATATTTT
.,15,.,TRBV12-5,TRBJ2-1,CASGLFGGSYNEQFF,TGTGCTAGTGGTTTGTTCGGGGGCTCCTACAATGAGCAGTTCTTC
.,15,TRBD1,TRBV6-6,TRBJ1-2,CASSSPGQGDYGYTF,TGTGCCAGCAGTTCACCGGGACAGGGTGACTATGGCTACACCTTC
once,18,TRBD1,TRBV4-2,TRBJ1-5,CASSQFGTGGLIGQPQHF,TGTGCCAGCAGCCAATTCGGGACAGGGGGCCTAATAGGCCAGCCCCAGCATTTT
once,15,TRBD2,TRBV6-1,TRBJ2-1,CASRPSGRGLGEQFF,TGTGCCAGCAGACCAAGCGGGAGAGGTTTGGGTGAGCAGTTCTTC
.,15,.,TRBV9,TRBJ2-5,CASSVDGGTQETQYF,TGTGCCAGCAGCGTAGATGGCGGGACCCAAGAGACCCAGTACTTC
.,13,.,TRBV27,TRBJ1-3,CASSLLSGNTIYF,TGTGCCAGCAGTCTTCTATCTGGAAACACCATATATTTT
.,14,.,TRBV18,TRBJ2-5,CASSPNQGQETQYF,TGTGCCAGCTCGCCTAATCAGGGACAAGAGACCCAGTACTTC
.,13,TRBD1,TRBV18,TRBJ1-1,CASSLETGLEAFF,TGTGCCAGCTCACTGGAGACAGGGCTTGAAGCTTTCTTT
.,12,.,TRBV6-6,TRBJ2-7,CASRTENYEQYF,TGTGCCAGCAGGACAGAGAACTACGAGCAGTACTTC
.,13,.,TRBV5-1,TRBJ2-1,CASSLSGYNEQFF,TGCGCCAGCAGCTTAAGCGGCTACAATGAGCAGTTCTTC
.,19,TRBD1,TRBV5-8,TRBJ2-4,CASSGLGQGKGWTKNIQYF,TGTGCCAGCAGCGGCCTGGGACAGGGTAAGGGGTGGACCAAAAACATTCAGTACTTC
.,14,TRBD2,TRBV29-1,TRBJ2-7,CSVPVAGGPYEQYF,TGCAGCGTGCCAGTAGCGGGAGGGCCTTACGAGCAGTACTTC
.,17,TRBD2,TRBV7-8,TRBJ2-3,CASSLGLAGGPTDTQYF,TGTGCCAGCAGCTTGGGACTAGCGGGAGGGCCAACAGATACGCAGTATTTT
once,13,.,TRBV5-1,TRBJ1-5,CASGVDSNQPQHF,TGCGCCAGCGGGGTAGATAGCAATCAGCCCCAGCATTTT
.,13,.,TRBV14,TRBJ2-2,CASSQALNGELFF,TGTGCCAGCAGCCAAGCACTTAACGGGGAGCTGTTTTTT
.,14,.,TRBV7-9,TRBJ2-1,CASSLMTAGNEQFF,TGTGCCAGCAGCCTCATGACGGCAGGAAATGAGCAGTTCTTC
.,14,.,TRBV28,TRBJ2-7,CASSTQRFSYEQYF,TGTGCCAGCAGTACTCAAAGGTTTTCCTACGAGCAGTACTTC
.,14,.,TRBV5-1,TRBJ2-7,CASSLATTSYEQYF,TGCGCCAGCAGCTTGGCCACTACCAGCTACGAGCAGTACTTC